This TCR beta chain was sequenced for a study of OX40 agonist ivuxolimab in advanced cancers. On the study more broadly: It was permissible to have had prior anti-PD-1, anti-PD-L1 or anti-CTLA-4 therapy, and around 40% had some.

Sequencing was performed with immunoSEQ multiplex PCR; in TCRdb, only in-frame clones are kept and a portion is missing. Altogether 48,000 or so clones are present, nearly 95% being singletons, with the ten largest covering over 6.5%. Comments on this clone: Its cognate antigen is unknown.

Trimming pared 3 bases from V and 0 bases from J, leaving 11 bases between. The CDR3 consists of 15 residues. The germline V gene encodes CDR1 MNHEY and CDR2 SVGAGI. Study-wide findings and caveats: Averaging showed that CD8+ T cells had more expanded clones than CD4+ did. The study observed clonal expansion of CD4+ and CD8+ blood T cells by week 6 at 0.1 to 3.0 mg/kg.

The specimen was CD4+ or CD8+ T cells sorted from blood, collected in a trial of the OX40 agonist ivuxolimab. The genes are TRBV6-5 and TRBJ1-1; D is uncertain. The TCR was taken from an adult with an advanced solid tumor such as melanoma, head and neck, liver or kidney cancer. CDR3 bases: TGTGCCAGCAGTTATGGTAACAACATGAACACTGAAGCTTTCTTT. Translation: CASSYGNNMNTEAFF.